One and the same sample provided the 17 T cell receptor beta chains below, sequenced in a study of blood T cell repertoires in COVID-19. Sequenced by immunoSEQ multiplex PCR; TCRdb stores in-frame clones only, minus some. Of under 450,000 clones in the sample, about 80% were seen once. Input material: peripheral blood. The receptors here all came from a human donor with acute or convalescent COVID-19. The donor label of this sample is uncertain.

The chain couples TRBV10-2 to TRBJ1-1, with TRBD1 as a possible D gene (6 bases). In germline, CDR1 is WSHSY, CDR2 SAAADI. V lost 8 bases, J lost 1 base, and 17 bases lay in between. This CDR3 has 15 residues. CDR3 region: CASRTGGDGNTEAFF. In DNA, the CDR3 is TGCGCCAGCCGGACGGGGGGCGATGGGAACACTGAAGCTTTCTTT.

The CDR3 here is CASSYSRVYEKLFF. DNA for the CDR3: TGTGCCAGCAGTTACAGCAGGGTTTATGAAAAACTGTTTTTT. The rearrangement links TRBV6-5 to TRBJ1-4; TRBD1 might be the D (5 bases). Trimming took off 2 bases at V and 6 bases at J, with 10 bases between the two ends. CDR3 length: 14 amino acids. Germline V lookup: CDR1 MNHEY, CDR2 SVGAGI.

In regard to this clone: Other DNA sequences of this sample code for an identical CDR3. The V and J genes are TRBV18 and TRBJ2-7; 8 nucleotides align to TRBD1. Germline V gene sequence: CDR1 KGHSH, CDR2 LQKENI. Trimming at V came to 6 bases and at J to 7 bases, leaving 8 bases not matched to a gene. CDR3 size: 13 residues. The DNA of the CDR3 is TGTGCCAGCTCGCCGGACAGGGTAGGTGAGCAGTACTTC. Protein product: CASSPDRVGEQYF.

The V gene is TRBV18, the J gene TRBJ2-3; D is perhaps TRBD1 (5 bases). With 3 bases removed from V and 6 bases from J, the gap between germline ends came to 10 bases. From germline, CDR1 is KGHSH and CDR2 LQKENI. This CDR3 is built from 13 residues. The CDR3: CASSPQGVDTQYF. The CDR3 bases are TGTGCCAGCTCACCTCAAGGGGTCGATACGCAGTATTTT. The variable domain in full, completed from reference TRBV18 and TRBJ2-3, reads NAGVMQNPRHLVRRRGQEARLRCSPMKGHSHVYWYRQLPEEGLKFMVYLQKENIIDESGMPKERFSAEFPKEGPSILRIQQVVRGDSAAYFCASSPQGVDTQYFGPGTRLTVL.

The rearrangement joins TRBV19 to TRBJ2-7; TRBD1 agrees at 7 bases. V lost 9 bases to trimming and J lost 2 bases; unmatched junction nucleotides: 16. The CDR3 extends over 16 amino acids. From germline, CDR1 is LNHDA and CDR2 SQIVND (reference sequence). Here the CDR3 DNA reads TGTGCCAGCCGGAAAACCGACACAGGGGATCCCTACGAGCAGTACTTC. This translates into CASRKTDTGDPYEQYF.

This clone occurred once. The J gene is TRBJ1-1, the V gene TRBV18; 8 bases align to TRBD1. Germline V gene sequence: CDR1 KGHSH, CDR2 LQKENI. This CDR3 has 15 amino acids. J gave up 3 bases and V 4 bases, and 7 bases lay outside the gene matches. Here the CDR3 DNA reads TGTGCCAGCTCACTAACCGGGACAGGTGACACTGAAGCTTTCTTT. It translates to CASSLTGTGDTEAFF. Full variable domain (rest looked up from reference TRBV18 and TRBJ1-1): NAGVMQNPRHLVRRRGQEARLRCSPMKGHSHVYWYRQLPEEGLKFMVYLQKENIIDESGMPKERFSAEFPKEGPSILRIQQVVRGDSAAYFCASSLTGTGDTEAFFGQGTRLTVV.

The chain joins TRBV13 to TRBJ1-1; D is undetermined. This CDR3 spans 18 amino acids. CDR1 and CDR2 from the germline V gene are PRHDT and FYEKMQ (reference sequence). V dropped 4 bases and J dropped 1 base, with 22 bases sitting between them. The CDR3 region has the DNA TGTGCCAGCAGCTCAGCGGGGTTGGTTGTTACGGGGAACACTGAAGCTTTCTTT. This translates into CASSSAGLVVTGNTEAFF.

The genes are TRBV7-6 and TRBJ1-2; maybe TRBD1 (5 bases). This CDR3 region has 13 residues. The ends were cut back, 5 bases at V and 7 bases at J, with 14 bases in the middle. CDR1 is SGHVS and CDR2 is FNYEAQ in the germline V gene. The CDR3 is CASSQGERAGYTF. In DNA form, the CDR3 reads TGTGCCAGCAGCCAAGGGGAACGAGCTGGCTACACCTTC.

The chain carries TRBV30 and TRBJ1-3; D call uncertain. The CDR3 consists of 13 residues. Germline CDR1 is GTSNPN and CDR2 is SVGIG (reference sequence). Trimming pared 2 bases from V and 2 bases from J, leaving 7 bases between. The chain's CDR3 is CAWSMAAGNTIYF. CDR3 bases: TGTGCCTGGAGTATGGCAGCTGGAAACACCATATATTTT.

The chain has TRBV11-2 and TRBJ2-7, with D unresolved. The length of the CDR3 is 14 residues. Germline lookup yields CDR1 SGHAT and CDR2 FQNNGV. Between the trimmed V and J ends, which lost 1 base and 2 bases, there was a span of 9 bases. CDR3 amino acids: CASSLGQVAYEQYF. The CDR3 nucleotides read TGTGCCAGCAGCTTAGGGCAGGTAGCCTACGAGCAGTACTTC. The full variable domain, completed using reference TRBV11-2 and TRBJ2-7, is EAGVAQSPRYKIIEKRQSVAFWCNPISGHATLYWYQQILGQGPKLLIQFQNNGVVDDSQLPKDRFSAERLKGVDSTLKIQPAKLEDSAVYLCASSLGQVAYEQYFGPGTRLTVT.

The chain uses TRBV5-1 and TRBJ2-1, with D hard to call. V gave up 1 base and J gave up 0 bases, with 23 bases separating them. The CDR3 extends over 20 amino acids. Germline CDR1 is SGHRS and CDR2 is YFSETQ. The chain's CDR3 is CASSLFPLAASQSSYNEQFF. In DNA, the CDR3 is TGCGCCAGCAGCTTGTTTCCTCTGGCGGCCTCACAAAGCTCCTACAATGAGCAGTTCTTC. Drawing the rest from reference TRBV5-1 and TRBJ2-1, the complete variable domain is KAGVTQTPRYLIKTRGQQVTLSCSPISGHRSVSWYQQTPGQGLQFLFEYFSETQRNKGNFPGRFSGRQFSNSRSEMNVSTLELGDSALYLCASSLFPLAASQSSYNEQFFGPGTRLTVL.

This CDR3 reads CASSLVSRTDTQYF. The CDR3 region has the DNA TGTGCCAGCAGCTTAGTGTCCAGAACAGATACGCAGTATTTT. This rearrangement joins TRBV7-9 to TRBJ2-3; D is unclear. The germline V gene has CDR1 SEHNR and CDR2 FQNEAQ (reference sequence). V was cut by 1 base and J by 3 bases, with 8 bases left in between. The CDR3 covers 14 residues.

The chain joins TRBV3-1 (or the pseudogene TRBV3-2) to TRBJ2-5, with TRBD2 matching over 7 bases. This CDR3 is 15 amino acids long. The V gene end was trimmed by 1 base and the J gene end by 3 bases; junction bases not matched to a gene: 5. Germline CDR1 LGHDT, CDR2 YNNKEL (reference sequence). The CDR3 region is CASSQGGGEEETQYF. The CDR3 nucleotides read TGTGCCAGCAGCCAAGGTGGGGGGGAAGAAGAGACCCAGTACTTC.

This clone appeared a few times. This sequence joins TRBV19 and TRBJ2-5, with 9 nucleotides matching TRBD1. Looked up from germline, CDR1 is LNHDA and CDR2 is SQIVND (reference sequence). The CDR3 consists of 15 residues. J was trimmed by 4 bases and V by 1 base; bases with no gene match: 4. The CDR3 is CASSIAGTGRETQYF. DNA for the CDR3: TGTGCCAGTAGTATAGCGGGGACAGGGCGAGAGACCCAGTACTTC.

In the case of this clone: A junction end diverges from the germline sequence, so it may reflect a read error. The gene calls are TRBV4-2 and TRBJ1-1, with D unresolved. Looked up from germline, CDR1 is LGHNA and CDR2 is YNFKEQ. The CDR3 length is 11 residues. CDR3 amino acids: CASSLLGEVFF. The CDR3 nucleotides are TGTGCCAGCAGCCTTCTCGGAGAAGTTTTCTTT.

This chain links TRBV4-2 with TRBJ1-1; 10 bases fit TRBD1. The CDR3 runs 15 residues. Germline V gene data show CDR1 as LGHNA and CDR2 as YNFKEQ. Trimming removed 4 bases from V and 4 bases from J; junction bases left unmatched: 6. CDR3 sequence reads: CASSLTGGATTEAFF. The CDR3 DNA sequence: TGTGCCAGCAGCCTGACAGGGGGCGCAACCACTGAAGCTTTCTTT.

This clone was observed once. The chain carries TRBV28 and TRBJ1-2, with TRBD1 matching 10 bases. Per the germline V gene, CDR1 is MDHEN and CDR2 is SYDVKM. The CDR3 has 16 amino acids. Trimming at V came to 5 bases and at J to 3 bases, leaving 9 bases not matched to a gene. The CDR3 sequence: CASSPRGQGRDYGYTF. The CDR3 nucleotides read TGTGCCAGCAGTCCCAGGGGACAGGGGAGGGACTATGGCTACACCTTC.